The clone carrying this T cell receptor beta chain has only a few counts. The data belong to a study of T cell changes during pregnancy in multiple sclerosis. Germline V gene sequence: CDR1 LGHNA, CDR2 YNFKEQ. The V and J ends lost 6 bases and 1 base, in that order; junction bases with no gene match: 5. The CDR3 is made up of 14 amino acids. The assay was immunoSEQ multiplex PCR, and TCRdb's table has in-frame clones only and misses some. The sample includes roughly 70,000 clones, approximately 92% of them seen just once. The chain links TRBV4-2 to TRBJ1-1; 7 bases map to TRBD1. The sample consisted of peripheral blood, taken before pregnancy. The clonotype was recovered from a female donor with multiple sclerosis, enrolled in a pregnancy study. The CDR3 here is CASRTGERNTEAFF. The DNA of the CDR3 is TGTGCCAGCAGAACAGGGGAGAGGAACACTGAAGCTTTCTTT.